The 18 T cell receptor beta chains listed next were all sequenced from one sample in a study of blood T cell repertoires in COVID-19. Clones were sequenced by immunoSEQ multiplex PCR, and TCRdb holds only the in-frame ones, with some missing. This table has some 150,000 clones, roughly nine tenths appearing once. The material sequenced was peripheral blood. All receptors derive from a woman in her fifties or sixties with COVID-19, enrolled during active disease.

V is TRBV29-1 and J is TRBJ2-6; D is possibly TRBD1 (6 bases). The CDR3 has 19 amino acids. Trimming left V 0 bases short and J 3 bases short, with 21 bases between. Germline-derived CDR1 and CDR2 are SQVTM and ANQGSEA. As DNA, the CDR3 is TGCAGCGTTGAAGAAATCAGACAGGATACCTTCAATGGGGCCAACGTCCTGACTTTC. Its translation is CSVEEIRQDTFNGANVLTF.

The chain employs TRBV21-1 and TRBJ1-2. TRBV21-1 is a recognized pseudogene. This CDR3 contains 18 residues. CDR3 loop: CASSKALEFPSNNYGYTF. In nucleotides, the CDR3 is TGTGCCAGCAGCAAAGCGCTCGAGTTCCCCTCAAATAACTATGGCTACACCTTC.

V is TRBV6-5 and J is TRBJ1-5; no clear D gene. Germline CDR1 is MNHEY and CDR2 is SVGAGI. Between the trimmed V and J ends, which lost 6 bases and 3 bases, there was a span of 15 bases. The CDR3 contains 15 residues. The CDR3 nucleotides are TGTGCCAGCAGATTATCGAACAGCCCCAATCAGCCCCAGCATTTT. It encodes CASRLSNSPNQPQHF.

V usage is TRBV11-2 and J usage is TRBJ1-4; D is possibly TRBD1 (5 bases). There are 15 residues in the CDR3. V was shortened by 5 bases and J by 10 bases, with 20 bases between the two germline ends. Germline loops: CDR1 SGHAT, CDR2 FQNNGV. CDR3 loop: CASSPPGGTSRKLFF. CDR3 bases: TGTGCCAGCAGCCCTCCGGGCGGGACGAGTAGAAAACTGTTTTTT.

This rearrangement joins TRBV19 to TRBJ2-7; no reliable D call. Germline CDR1 LNHDA, CDR2 SQIVND (reference sequence). Between the trimmed V and J ends, which lost 3 bases and 2 bases, there was a span of 8 bases. The CDR3 contains 13 residues. The CDR3 nucleotides are TGTGCCAGTAGTATTTCCACTCCCTACGAGCAGTACTTC. Its protein product is CASSISTPYEQYF.

This rearrangement joins TRBV7-9 to TRBJ2-1; 7 bases agree with TRBD2. CDR1 SEHNR and CDR2 FQNEAQ come from the germline V gene (reference sequence). This CDR3 spans 16 amino acids. The V gene end was trimmed by 5 bases and the J gene end by 0 bases; junction bases not matched to a gene: 7. CDR3: CASSRILAPSYNEQFF. CDR3 DNA: TGTGCCAGCAGCCGAATACTAGCGCCCTCCTACAATGAGCAGTTCTTC.

In this sample, this clone turned up once. The chain combines TRBV29-1 with TRBJ2-7; D gene unclear. Trimming cost V 4 bases and J 2 bases, with 9 bases left between them. The germline CDR1 and CDR2 sequences are SQVTM and ANQGSEA. There are 12 residues in the CDR3. The CDR3 region is CSVVAVTYEQYF. The CDR3 DNA reads as TGCAGCGTTGTCGCAGTAACCTACGAGCAGTACTTC.

Note on this clone: An end of the junction differs from the germline gene, which may be a read error. The chain is built from TRBV7-7 and TRBJ2-5; D possibly corresponds to TRBD2 (6 bases). Germline loops: CDR1 SSHAT, CDR2 FNYEAQ (reference sequence). The CDR3 length is 15 residues. The CDR3 sequence is CASSPGEWGQETQYF. The CDR3 region has the DNA TGTGCTAGCAGCCCGGGAGAGTGGGGCCAAGAGACCCAGTACTTC.

The genes are TRBV24-1 and TRBJ2-7; TRBD1 agrees at 11 bases. V gave up 3 bases and J gave up 7 bases; unmatched junction bases: 7. The CDR3 totals 15 residues. Per the germline V gene, CDR1 is KGHDR and CDR2 is SFDVKD. CDR3 loop: CATSDRGQGAKEQYF. DNA for the CDR3: TGTGCCACCAGTGATCGAGGACAGGGGGCGAAAGAGCAGTACTTC.

The chain links TRBV24-1 to TRBJ1-5, with D tentatively TRBD1 (6 bases). Trimming shortened V by 4 bases and J by 0 bases, and 12 bases separated the two germline ends. CDR3 length: 16 residues. Looked up from germline, CDR1 is KGHDR and CDR2 is SFDVKD. CDR3 residues: CATSDTNRDSNQPQHF. For the CDR3, the DNA is TGTGCCACCAGTGACACTAACAGGGATAGCAATCAGCCCCAGCATTTT.

This chain joins TRBV5-1 and TRBJ2-7, with 14 bases that match TRBD2. Germline V gene sequence: CDR1 SGHRS, CDR2 YFSETQ. This CDR3 is 15 amino acids long. V shed 3 bases and J 7 bases; nucleotides not matched to a gene: 6. CDR3 protein: CASSSGLAGVEEQYF. In nucleotides, the CDR3 is TGCGCCAGCAGCTCGGGACTAGCGGGAGTCGAAGAGCAGTACTTC.

The chain couples TRBV19 to TRBJ1-3; D may be TRBD1 (5 bases). Trimming stripped 3 bases from V and 3 bases from J, with 9 bases between. CDR1 and CDR2 from the germline V gene are LNHDA and SQIVND (reference sequence). The length of the CDR3 is 14 residues. The DNA for the CDR3 is TGTGCCAGTAGTATCGGTCAGGGTGGAAACACCATATATTTT. Translation gives CASSIGQGGNTIYF.

This chain connects TRBV6-5 to TRBJ2-7, with 15 positions matching TRBD2. The germline CDR1 and CDR2 sequences are MNHEY and SVGAGI. The CDR3 consists of 16 residues. The V gene end was trimmed by 0 bases and the J gene end by 5 bases; junction bases not matched to a gene: 2. As DNA, the CDR3 is TGTGCCAGCAGTTACTCCGGGACTAGCGGGAGGAACGAGCAGTACTTC. It yields the protein CASSYSGTSGRNEQYF.

V is TRBV5-6 and J is TRBJ1-1, with D perhaps matching TRBD1 (6 bases). V was shortened by 4 bases and J by 10 bases, with 17 bases between the two germline ends. This CDR3 spans 13 amino acids. Germline-derived CDR1 and CDR2 are SGHDT and YYEEEE. In DNA, the CDR3 is TGTGCCAGCAGCCTGACAGGACTCGAGCGAGCTTTCTTT. It specifies CASSLTGLERAFF.

The rearrangement links TRBV7-9 to TRBJ1-5, with D possibly matching TRBD1 (6 bases). This CDR3 region has 16 residues. Germline assignment: CDR1 SEHNR and CDR2 FQNEAQ (reference sequence). V shed 4 bases and J shed 6 bases, with 19 bases lying between them. CDR3 sequence: CASSSTLGGAGQPQHF. The CDR3 bases are TGTGCCAGCAGCTCTACGCTTGGGGGCGCGGGTCAGCCCCAGCATTTT.

V usage is TRBV5-1 and J usage is TRBJ1-2; 8 bases are shared with TRBD1. Germline V gene data show CDR1 as SGHRS and CDR2 as YFSETQ. Trimming at V came to 2 bases and at J to 4 bases, leaving 4 bases not matched to a gene. CDR3 length equals 14 residues. CDR3 in amino acids: CASSFLDRGYGYTF. The DNA for the CDR3 is TGCGCCAGCAGCTTCCTTGACAGGGGCTATGGCTACACCTTC.

The CDR3 here is CASSSTPGHRNEQYF. For the CDR3, the DNA is TGTGCCAGCAGTTCCACCCCGGGACACCGGAACGAGCAGTACTTC. V gene TRBV11-2 combines with J gene TRBJ2-7; D may be TRBD1 (6 bases). The V end was cut by 6 bases, the J end by 5 bases, with 20 bases between. This CDR3 contains 15 residues. Germline CDR1 SGHAT, CDR2 FQNNGV.

The sample holds one count of this clone. This chain connects TRBV7-8 to TRBJ1-5, with 7 bases lining up with TRBD1. Germline values: CDR1 SGHVS, CDR2 FQNEAQ. The CDR3 is 16 amino acids. The V segment lost 2 bases and the J segment 3 bases; nucleotides outside the gene matches: 7. The CDR3 DNA is TGTGCCAGCAGCTTATCGACGCAGGGGGTCAATCAGCCCCAGCATTTT. Translation gives CASSLSTQGVNQPQHF.